The next 14 T cell receptor beta chains were all read from a single sample in a study of immune evolution from preneoplasia to lung adenocarcinoma. Generated by immunoSEQ multiplex PCR, the TCRdb table keeps only in-frame clones and is missing some. This repertoire shows around 15,000 clones, approximately 86% found once; its top ten account for just over 2.5%. Specimen: FFPE invasive lung adenocarcinoma tissue. These receptors came from a person aged 70 to 80 with invasive lung adenocarcinoma.

V and J are TRBV6-5 and TRBJ1-2; D is possibly TRBD1 (6 bases). Deletions cut 6 bases from V and 7 bases from J, with 15 bases between. The CDR3 is made up of 13 amino acids. Per the germline V gene, CDR1 is MNHEY and CDR2 is SVGAGI. The DNA for the CDR3 is TGTGCCAGCAGCCTTGGAACAGGGATTGGCTACACCTTC. Amino acid sequence: CASSLGTGIGYTF.

The chain carries TRBV2 and TRBJ2-1; TRBD2 matches 7 bases. The CDR3 is made up of 14 amino acids. After removal of 4 bases from V and 4 bases from J, the junction contained 4 bases not matched to a gene. CDR1 and CDR2 from the germline V gene are SNHLY and FYNNEI. The CDR3: CASSGLADYNEQFF. CDR3 bases: TGTGCCAGCAGTGGGCTAGCGGATTACAATGAGCAGTTCTTC.

This clone was recorded only once. The DNA of the CDR3 is TGTGCCAGCAGCTGGGGACAGGTGGACGAGCAGTACTTC. Translating gives CASSWGQVDEQYF. The V and J genes are TRBV7-8 and TRBJ2-7; 8 bases fit TRBD1. V trimming: 4 bases; J trimming: 5 bases; junction bases outside the gene matches: 4. The CDR3 is made up of 13 amino acids. Germline lookup yields CDR1 SGHVS and CDR2 FQNEAQ.

The rearrangement joins TRBV19 to TRBJ2-7; D not certain. CDR1 and CDR2 (germline): LNHDA, SQIVND (reference sequence). Trimming left V 2 bases short and J 0 bases short, with 17 bases between. The CDR3 is made up of 17 amino acids. CDR3 bases: TGTGCCAGTAGTATATTTTATGAGTCTGGTCTCTCCTACGAGCAGTACTTC. This gives the protein CASSIFYESGLSYEQYF.

In its sample, this clone was seen a few times. One end of the junction fails to match germline, which may point to a read error. This rearrangement joins TRBV30 to TRBJ1-2, with D tentatively TRBD1 (5 bases). Germline-derived CDR1 and CDR2 are GTSNPN and SVGIG (reference sequence). The CDR3 is made up of 12 amino acids. For the CDR3, the DNA is TGTGCCTGGAGTGGCCAGGGCGATGGCCACACCTTC. Translated: CAWSGQGDGHTF.

The rearrangement links TRBV5-6 to TRBJ1-2; D is ambiguous. The germline V and J ends were trimmed by 1 base and 5 bases, with 12 bases remaining between them. The V gene's germline CDR1 is SGHDT and CDR2 YYEEEE. This CDR3 contains 14 residues. The CDR3 region has the DNA TGTGCCAGCAGCTTGACAATACGGGGATATGGCTACACCTTC. Encoded protein: CASSLTIRGYGYTF.

This chain connects TRBV28 to TRBJ1-3; D uncertain. The CDR3 sequence is 14 residues long. Germline CDR1 is MDHEN and CDR2 is SYDVKM. The V end was cut by 1 base, the J end by 10 bases, with 14 bases between. The CDR3 DNA follows: TGTGCCAGCAGTTTATCACTCAGGTCGGGTACCATATATTTT. Its protein product is CASSLSLRSGTIYF.

The J gene is TRBJ2-3, the V gene TRBV5-1; 8 positions agree with TRBD2. There are 14 residues in the CDR3. J was trimmed by 3 bases and V by 2 bases; bases with no gene match: 2. Germline V gene sequence: CDR1 SGHRS, CDR2 YFSETQ. CDR3 sequence reads: CASSFGGGTDTQYF. Here the CDR3 DNA reads TGCGCCAGCAGCTTTGGCGGGGGGACAGATACGCAGTATTTT.

V is TRBV2 and J is TRBJ2-4, with no clear D. The germline V and J ends were trimmed by 3 bases and 0 bases, with 18 bases remaining between them. The CDR3 is 18 residues long. From germline, CDR1 is SNHLY and CDR2 FYNNEI. CDR3 amino acids: CASSDPQSLLLAKNIQYF. The CDR3, as DNA: TGTGCCAGCAGTGATCCCCAGTCCCTACTACTAGCCAAAAACATTCAGTACTTC.

The J gene is TRBJ2-1, the V gene TRBV18, with a possible D match to TRBD1 (7 bases). Trimming removed 3 bases at V and 4 bases at J, with 13 bases between. Per the germline V gene, CDR1 is KGHSH and CDR2 is LQKENI. This CDR3 has 15 amino acids. The CDR3: CASSPNRGGYNEQFF. DNA of the CDR3: TGTGCCAGCTCACCGAACAGGGGAGGTTACAATGAGCAGTTCTTC.

The chain links TRBV6-1 to TRBJ2-5; a weak D match, TRBD2 (6 bases). Trimming cost V 2 bases and J 4 bases, with 14 bases left between them. CDR3 size: 15 residues. Per germline, CDR1 MNHNS and CDR2 SASEGT. The chain's CDR3 is CASSELRDGGETQYF. CDR3 sequence (DNA): TGTGCCAGCAGTGAACTCCGGGACGGGGGAGAGACCCAGTACTTC.

This chain joins TRBV5-4 and TRBJ1-2, with D possibly being TRBD1 (6 bases). CDR1 is SGHNT and CDR2 is YYREEE in the germline V gene (reference sequence). CDR3 length: 15 amino acids. V lost 4 bases and J 5 bases, leaving 18 bases between the germline ends. CDR3 region: CASSVLTGPLYGYTF. CDR3 sequence (DNA): TGTGCCAGCAGCGTACTGACAGGTCCCCTTTATGGCTACACCTTC.

The chain couples TRBV5-6 to TRBJ2-7; D is uncertain. CDR3 length: 14 residues. The V end lost 0 bases, the J end lost 3 bases, and 10 bases lay between the germline ends. Germline V CDR1 and CDR2: SGHDT, YYEEEE. CDR3 sequence (DNA): TGTGCCAGCAGCTTGGGGGCAGTCGGCTACGAGCAGTACTTC. Amino acid sequence: CASSLGAVGYEQYF.

The chain links TRBV29-1 to TRBJ1-2; D unclear. Trimming took off 3 bases at V and 5 bases at J, with 10 bases between the two ends. The germline V gene has CDR1 SQVTM and CDR2 ANQGSEA. This CDR3 is 12 amino acids long. The CDR3 is CSVETSLYGYTF. As DNA, the CDR3 is TGCAGCGTTGAGACCTCCCTTTATGGCTACACCTTC.